These 11 T cell receptor beta chains share one sample of origin, sequenced in a study of T cells expressing NK-cell markers. TCRdb reprocessed the 5' RACE reads and stores each CDR3 protein as one record, lacking DNA. This sample's table has 250,000 to 300,000 distinct CDR3 sequences. Sequencing used blood T cells: a sorted CD56 or NKG2C T cell subset, CD4+ or CD8+ T cells, or bulk PBMC T cells (not recorded which). The receptors were sampled from a woman between 18 and 69 years old in good health.

The chain employs TRBV29-1 and TRBJ2-1; TCRdb's assignment of TRBD2 cannot be checked, as there is no DNA. Looked up from germline, CDR1 is SQVTM and CDR2 is ANQGSEA. The CDR3 consists of 16 residues. This CDR3 reads CSALLSLAASYNEQFF.

The chain couples TRBV29-1 to TRBJ2-2. The CDR3 contains 13 residues. Germline values: CDR1 SQVTM, CDR2 ANQGSEA. This CDR3 reads CSVEGQSPGELFF.

The chain uses TRBV6-1 and TRBJ2-1; TCRdb lists TRBD2, though no DNA is available to test this call. The CDR3 runs 17 residues. Germline V lookup: CDR1 MNHNS, CDR2 SASEGT. The CDR3 loop reads CASRDPGLAGVGNEQFF.

The rearrangement uses TRBV7-6 and TRBJ1-1. Per germline, CDR1 SGHVS and CDR2 FNYEAQ. This CDR3 has 14 residues. This chain's CDR3 is CASSSGLENTEAFF. Drawing the rest from reference TRBV7-6 and TRBJ1-1, the complete variable domain is GAGVSQSPRYKVTKRGQDVALRCDPISGHVSLYWYRQALGQGPEFLTYFNYEAQQDKSGLPNDRFSAERPEGSISTLTIQRTEQRDSAMYRCASSSGLENTEAFFGQGTRLTVV.

This chain connects TRBV29-1 to TRBJ2-3; TCRdb returns TRBD2, unconfirmable since there is no DNA. This CDR3 contains 14 residues. Looked up from germline, CDR1 is SQVTM and CDR2 is ANQGSEA. CDR3 in amino acids: CSVAETRGPDTQYF.

The CDR3 is CASSLGTSGNTDTQYF. The chain employs TRBV5-1 and TRBJ2-3; lacking DNA, the TRBD2 call made by TCRdb goes unchecked. Germline V gene sequence: CDR1 SGHRS, CDR2 YFSETQ. The CDR3 has 16 residues.

The chain links TRBV29-1 to TRBJ2-3; TCRdb indicates TRBD2, and absent DNA this call remains unverified. CDR3 length equals 16 residues. CDR1 is SQVTM, CDR2 ANQGSEA, per germline. CDR3 sequence: CSVETSGRASTDTQYF.

The gene calls are TRBV3-1 and TRBJ1-2. Germline values: CDR1 LGHDT, CDR2 YNNKEL (reference sequence). The CDR3 is 11 amino acids. CDR3 loop: CASSPRPPVTF. The full variable domain, rest sourced from reference TRBV3-1 and TRBJ1-2, is DTAVSQTPKYLVTQMGNDKSIKCEQNLGHDTMYWYKQDSKKFLKIMFSYNNKELIINETVPNRFSPKSPDKAHLNLHINSLELGDSAVYFCASSPRPPVTFGSGTRLTVV.

V and J are TRBV12-3 or TRBV12-4 and TRBJ2-1; the TCRdb D gene call, TRBD1, has no DNA to confirm it. The length of the CDR3 is 13 residues. The CDR3 here is CASSLYRVGEQFF.

V is TRBV4-2 and J is TRBJ2-3; the D gene TCRdb calls, TRBD2, cannot be checked with no DNA. From germline, CDR1 is LGHNA and CDR2 YNFKEQ. The CDR3 covers 16 residues. The CDR3 protein is CASSPSGRGGTDTQYF.

This chain links TRBV20-1 with TRBJ1-1; TCRdb's D gene call, TRBD1, goes unchecked for lack of DNA. Germline V lookup: CDR1 DFQATT, CDR2 SNEGSKA (reference sequence). This CDR3 contains 15 residues. CDR3 loop: CSARAGGRLNTEAFF.